What follows are 21 T cell receptor beta chains derived from one specimen sequenced in a study of CD8 T cells in ankylosing spondylitis. TCRdb reprocessed the 5' RACE reads via MiXCR and lists one record per CDR3 protein. The profile covers around 150,000 distinct CDR3 sequences, with 40% to 50% appearing a single time and around 15% taken by the ten largest. The sample was synovial fluid, either unsorted or a sorted T cell fraction (not recorded which). The receptors originated from a male donor with ankylosing spondylitis.

In its sample, this clonotype was seen many times. The genes are TRBV12-3 or TRBV12-4 and TRBJ2-1; TRBD2 aligns across 11 bases. V dropped 5 bases and J dropped 1; count of bases not matched to a gene: 4. The CDR3 sequence is 16 residues long. The CDR3 is CASSIGTSGSYNEQFF. DNA of the CDR3: TGTGCCAGCAGTATCGGGACTAGCGGATCCTACAATGAGCAGTTCTTC.

This chain uses TRBV6-4 with TRBJ2-1; 7 nucleotides agree with TRBD2. With 4 bases clipped from V and 3 bases from J, the junction kept 6 bases outside the gene matches. The length of the CDR3 is 15 residues. Looked up from germline, CDR1 is MRHNA and CDR2 is SNTAGT. CDR3: CASSVRAGDYNEQFF. CDR3 in DNA: TGTGCCAGCAGTGTAAGGGCGGGGGACTACAATGAGCAGTTCTTC.

A few counts support this clonotype. V and J are TRBV27 and TRBJ2-4; weak D call: TRBD2 (5 bases). V lost 8 bases and J lost 8, with 13 bases in between. Per the germline V gene, CDR1 is MNHEY and CDR2 is SMNVEV (reference sequence). This CDR3 contains 12 residues. The CDR3 DNA follows: TGTGCCAGCCGAGGAGACGGGGACATTCAGTACTTC. Translated: CASRGDGDIQYF.

This clonotype came up a few times. The chain couples TRBV15 to TRBJ2-1; TRBD2 matches 7 bases. V shed 0 bases, J shed 4 bases, and the junction held 6 bases outside the gene matches. The CDR3 runs 16 residues. The V gene's germline CDR1 is LNHNV and CDR2 YYDKDF (reference sequence). CDR3 amino acids: CATSRDRRGKYNEQFF. Here the CDR3 DNA reads TGTGCCACCAGCAGAGATCGGCGGGGGAAGTACAATGAGCAGTTCTTC.

The chain carries TRBV11-1 and TRBJ2-1; possibly TRBD2 for D (6 bases). This CDR3 has 14 residues. V shed 6 bases and J shed 5 bases, with 14 bases lying between them. From germline, CDR1 is SGHAT and CDR2 FQDESV (reference sequence). CDR3 sequence (DNA): TGTGCCAGCAGAATGCGGGGTCTAGACAATGAGCAGTTCTTC. Protein product: CASRMRGLDNEQFF.

The chain is built from TRBV7-2 and TRBJ1-6; D unclear. Deletions cut 4 bases from V and 7 bases from J, with 20 bases between. Germline CDR1 reads SGHTA; CDR2 reads FQGNSA. CDR3 length equals 17 residues. CDR3 residues: CASSSTWEVRANSPLHF. The CDR3 nucleotides read TGTGCCAGCAGCTCGACCTGGGAGGTGAGGGCGAATTCACCCCTCCACTTT.

This rearrangement joins TRBV28 to TRBJ2-2; D is possibly TRBD1 (5 bases). Between the trimmed V and J ends, which lost 0 bases and 5 bases, there was a span of 16 bases. The germline V gene has CDR1 MDHEN and CDR2 SYDVKM. This CDR3 contains 17 residues. For the CDR3, the DNA is TGTGCCAGCAGTTTATGGCAGCAGGGTGATGGGACCGGGGAGCTGTTTTTT. This encodes CASSLWQQGDGTGELFF.

V usage is TRBV29-1 and J usage is TRBJ2-1, with D maybe TRBD1 (5 bases). V lost 4 bases to trimming and J lost 2 bases, with 12 bases between them. Germline CDR1 is SQVTM and CDR2 is ANQGSEA. This CDR3 contains 14 residues. The CDR3 protein is CSVVGAYTYNEQFF. CDR3 nucleotide sequence: TGCAGCGTTGTTGGGGCTTATACCTACAATGAGCAGTTCTTC.

The rearrangement joins TRBV11-3 to TRBJ1-1; D is unclear. The CDR3 totals 14 residues. V lost 7 bases and J lost 12, with 24 bases in between. CDR1 is SGHNT and CDR2 is YENEEA in the germline V gene. CDR3 coding DNA: TGTGCCAGCACCTCGAAAACCACAAACGGGGAACCTTTCTTT. The encoded protein is CASTSKTTNGEPFF.

The J gene is TRBJ2-5, the V gene TRBV12-3 or TRBV12-4; 7 nucleotides match TRBD1. The CDR3 has 16 amino acids. J lost 0 bases, V lost 5 bases, and 9 bases had no gene match. CDR3: CASSDSYGTDQETQYF. The CDR3 bases are TGTGCCAGCAGTGATTCCTACGGGACAGACCAAGAGACCCAGTACTTC.

The gene calls are TRBV7-6 and TRBJ1-4, with D possibly matching TRBD1 (5 bases). V was pared by 0 bases and J by 0 bases, with 11 bases between. The CDR3 is 17 amino acids. The germline V gene encodes CDR1 SGHVS and CDR2 FNYEAQ. CDR3 coding DNA: TGTGCCAGCAGCTTAGCCCCAAGAGGGGCAACTAATGAAAAACTGTTTTTT. It translates to CASSLAPRGATNEKLFF.

This clonotype was detected only a few times. This chain joins TRBV11-2 and TRBJ1-1, with D perhaps matching TRBD1 (5 bases). V gave up 1 base and J gave up 5 bases, with 14 bases separating them. The germline gives CDR1 SGHAT, CDR2 FQNNGV. The CDR3 consists of 15 residues. In DNA form, the CDR3 reads TGTGCCAGCAGCTTAGTGGTAGGGGTGACTACTGAAGCTTTCTTT. Translated, it gives CASSLVVGVTTEAFF.

The rearrangement links TRBV20-1 to TRBJ1-1; tentatively, D is TRBD1 (5 bases). The length of the CDR3 is 15 residues. The ends were cut back, 3 bases at V and 0 bases at J, with 14 bases in the middle. Germline V CDR1 and CDR2: DFQATT, SNEGSKA (reference sequence). The CDR3 region is CSASDSGYMNTEAFF. The CDR3 region has the DNA TGCAGTGCTAGTGATTCAGGGTACATGAACACTGAAGCTTTCTTT.

J is TRBJ2-6 and V is TRBV4-3, with D tentatively TRBD1 (6 bases). Germline V gene lookup returns CDR1 LGHNA and CDR2 YSLEER. This CDR3 comprises 17 residues. Deletions cut 3 bases from V and 1 base from J, with 13 bases between. The CDR3 spells CASSQADSLSGANVLTF. The CDR3 nucleotides read TGCGCCAGCAGCCAGGCGGACAGCCTGTCTGGGGCCAACGTCCTGACTTTC.

There are a few counts of this clonotype. The chain uses TRBV7-9 and TRBJ2-5; the match to TRBD2 covers 7 bases. CDR1 and CDR2 from the germline V gene are SEHNR and FQNEAQ (reference sequence). The CDR3 consists of 17 residues. V was clipped by 3 bases and J by 3 bases; unmatched bases: 13. The CDR3 spells CASSFPLREAGEETQYF. CDR3 DNA sequence: TGTGCCAGCAGCTTTCCTCTACGCGAGGCGGGAGAAGAGACCCAGTACTTC.

This chain uses TRBV7-2 with TRBJ2-7; the match to TRBD2 covers 9 bases. With V trimmed by 7 bases and J by 6 bases, 13 bases remained unmatched. The CDR3 sequence is 15 residues long. Per germline, CDR1 SGHTA and CDR2 FQGNSA. The CDR3 here is CASTRMEREDAEQYF. Written as DNA, the CDR3 is TGTGCCAGCACCCGGATGGAGCGGGAGGATGCCGAGCAGTACTTC.

This clonotype has just a few counts. The J gene is TRBJ2-7, the V gene TRBV6-5; D is ambiguous. Between the trimmed V and J ends, which lost 2 bases and 0 bases, there was a span of 8 bases. CDR1 is MNHEY and CDR2 is SVGAGI in the germline V gene. The CDR3 runs to 14 residues. The CDR3 bases are TGTGCCAGCAGTTACGAAAACAACTCCTACGAGCAGTACTTC. This gives the protein CASSYENNSYEQYF.

This chain uses TRBV7-2 with TRBJ2-2; 11 bases align to TRBD2. J gave up 5 bases and V 2 bases, and 7 bases lay outside the gene matches. Germline CDR1 SGHTA, CDR2 FQGNSA. The CDR3 has 17 residues. CDR3 DNA: TGTGCCAGCAGCTTATTTAGCGGGAGGGCGCGGACCGGGGAGCTGTTTTTT. Its translation is CASSLFSGRARTGELFF.

In its sample, this clonotype was seen many times. The rearrangement uses TRBV27 and TRBJ2-7, with D hard to call. Trimming shortened V by 8 bases and J by 2 bases, and 7 bases separated the two germline ends. Germline V lookup: CDR1 MNHEY, CDR2 SMNVEV (reference sequence). The CDR3 sequence is 11 residues long. CDR3 DNA sequence: TGTGCCAGCGGAACTCCCTACGAGCAGTACTTC. Translating it yields CASGTPYEQYF.

This chain connects TRBV6-2 or TRBV6-3 to TRBJ1-2; TRBD1 matches 7 bases. V trimming: 2 bases; J trimming: 2 bases; junction bases outside the gene matches: 2. The CDR3 consists of 14 residues. In germline, CDR1 is MNHEY, CDR2 SVGEGT. DNA of the CDR3: TGTGCCAGCAGTTACACGGGACAGAACTATGGCTACACCTTC. Protein: CASSYTGQNYGYTF.

This clonotype was counted once. The J gene is TRBJ2-3, the V gene TRBV2, with 7 bases fitting TRBD1. Germline V gene lookup returns CDR1 SNHLY and CDR2 FYNNEI. The CDR3 spans 16 residues. V lost 0 bases, J lost 0 bases, and 3 bases stayed unmatched. The CDR3 spells CASSEAGQKSTDTQYF. Written as DNA, the CDR3 is TGTGCCAGCAGTGAAGCGGGACAGAAAAGCACAGATACGCAGTATTTT.